In this sample, the clone carrying this T cell receptor beta chain turned up a few times. These data belong to a study of blood T cell repertoires in COVID-19. Study-level information: Samples representing acute and convalescent COVID-19 were sourced from the United States, Italy and Spain.

Measured with immunoSEQ multiplex PCR; TCRdb has only the in-frame clones, and not every one. The table includes 100,000 to 120,000 clones, 70% to 90% detected once. Germline values: CDR1 DFQATT, CDR2 SNEGSKA (reference sequence). V was trimmed by 6 bases and J by 0 bases, leaving 3 bases between them. This CDR3 has 11 amino acids. V and J are TRBV20-1 and TRBJ1-5; no definite D call. The sequenced sample consisted of peripheral blood. The receptor was derived from a human donor in a cohort sampled during active COVID-19. CDR3 in amino acids: CSASSNQPQHF. CDR3 in DNA: TGCAGTGCGAGTAGCAATCAGCCCCAGCATTTT.